One TCR beta chain is described in this entry. Using immunoSEQ multiplex PCR, the repertoire was profiled, and TCRdb retains in-frame clones only, with some absent. Found here are some 130,000 clones, approximately 84% of them singletons; the top ten hold more than 1.4%. V dropped 0 bases and J dropped 7 bases, with 21 bases sitting between them. CDR1 LNHDA and CDR2 SQIVND come from the germline V gene (reference sequence). This CDR3 contains 18 residues. This record belongs to a study of blood T cell repertoires in COVID-19. Input material: peripheral blood. The chain has TRBV19 and TRBJ2-2; D is possibly TRBD1 (5 bases). The receptor was derived from a man aged 55 to 70 with acute or convalescent COVID-19. The CDR3 here is CASSIDFTGRALGGELFF. DNA of the CDR3: TGTGCCAGTAGTATAGATTTCACAGGTCGGGCGCTTGGCGGGGAGCTGTTTTTT. The whole variable domain, remainder taken from reference TRBV19 and TRBJ2-2, is DGGITQSPKYLFRKEGQNVTLSCEQNLNHDAMYWYRQDPGQGLRLIYYSQIVNDFQKGDIAEGYSVSREKKESFPLTVTSAQKNPTAFYLCASSIDFTGRALGGELFFGEGSRLTVL.